These 27 T cell receptor beta chains came from one sample sequenced in a study of T cell changes during pregnancy in multiple sclerosis. This table comes from immunoSEQ multiplex PCR, and its TCRdb copy is limited to in-frame clones, with some not included. Among about 38,000 clones listed, about 90% were seen once. The sample consisted of CD4+ T cells from peripheral blood mononuclear cells, taken in the second trimester of pregnancy. Receptor source: a female donor with multiple sclerosis, enrolled in a pregnancy study.

The chain is built from TRBV19 and TRBJ1-2; 11 bases agree with TRBD1. V trimming: 7 bases; J trimming: 4 bases; junction bases outside the gene matches: 11. Germline CDR1 LNHDA, CDR2 SQIVND (reference sequence). The length of the CDR3 is 16 residues. In DNA form, the CDR3 reads TGTGCCAGTACCATACGAGGACAGGGGGCTTCCTATGGCTACACCTTC. The encoded protein is CASTIRGQGASYGYTF. Drawing the rest from reference TRBV19 and TRBJ1-2, the complete variable domain is DGGITQSPKYLFRKEGQNVTLSCEQNLNHDAMYWYRQDPGQGLRLIYYSQIVNDFQKGDIAEGYSVSREKKESFPLTVTSAQKNPTAFYLCASTIRGQGASYGYTFGSGTRLTVV.

The chain joins TRBV19 to TRBJ2-5, with TRBD2 matching 9 bases. The length of the CDR3 is 17 residues. V lost 3 bases and J lost 4; bases outside the gene matches: 12. Germline V gene sequence: CDR1 LNHDA, CDR2 SQIVND (reference sequence). The CDR3 loop is CASSIPGLAQGGETQYF. The DNA of the CDR3 is TGTGCCAGTAGTATTCCGGGACTAGCCCAGGGAGGAGAGACCCAGTACTTC.

This rearrangement joins TRBV28 to TRBJ1-2; D is perhaps TRBD1 (5 bases). The CDR3 sequence is 12 residues long. V was pared by 6 bases and J by 4 bases, with 9 bases between. Germline-derived CDR1 and CDR2 are MDHEN and SYDVKM. The CDR3 DNA reads as TGTGCCAGCAGCTTGGGGGGCTATGGCTACACCTTC. This gives the protein CASSLGGYGYTF.

The chain has TRBV5-6 and TRBJ2-7; perhaps TRBD2 as D (6 bases). The germline V and J ends were trimmed by 1 base and 0 bases, with 14 bases remaining between them. The CDR3 sequence is 16 residues long. CDR1 SGHDT and CDR2 YYEEEE come from the germline V gene. The CDR3 sequence: CASSLSERRVSYEQYF. Written as DNA, the CDR3 is TGTGCCAGCAGCTTGTCCGAGAGGAGGGTCTCCTACGAGCAGTACTTC. Combining the CDR3 with reference TRBV5-6 and TRBJ2-7 gives the whole variable domain DAGVTQSPTHLIKTRGQQVTLRCSPKSGHDTVSWYQQALGQGPQFIFQYYEEEERQRGNFPDRFSGHQFPNYSSELNVNALLLGDSALYLCASSLSERRVSYEQYFGPGTRLTVT.

V is TRBV6-6 and J is TRBJ2-7; 7 bases map to TRBD1. V shed 7 bases and J 1 base; nucleotides not matched to a gene: 4. CDR1 and CDR2 (germline): MNHNY, SVGAGI (reference sequence). This CDR3 is built from 13 residues. This CDR3 is CASTRQGSYEQYF. CDR3 coding DNA: TGTGCCAGCACTCGACAGGGTTCCTACGAGCAGTACTTC.

The gene calls are TRBV27 and TRBJ1-1, with D perhaps TRBD1 (5 bases). Trimming left V 6 bases short and J 3 bases short, with 20 bases between. This CDR3 region has 16 residues. CDR1 is MNHEY, CDR2 SMNVEV, per germline (reference sequence). CDR3 residues: CASRRTTGVIYTEAFF. For the CDR3, the DNA is TGTGCCAGCAGACGGACGACGGGGGTAATTTACACTGAAGCTTTCTTT.

In DNA form, the CDR3 reads TGTGCCTGGAGTGTAGGAAGCACCAGGAGGGATGAGCAGTTCTTC. Residues: CAWSVGSTRRDEQFF. The chain joins TRBV30 to TRBJ2-1, with a tentative D call TRBD2 (6 bases). The germline V gene encodes CDR1 GTSNPN and CDR2 SVGIG (reference sequence). This CDR3 contains 15 residues. Trimming took 0 bases from V and 8 from J, leaving 17 bases between them.

The J gene is TRBJ2-2, the V gene TRBV7-3, with 9 nucleotides matching TRBD1. Losses at the gene ends were 2 bases for V and 0 bases for J; bases not matched to a gene: 1. Germline CDR1 reads SGHTA; CDR2 reads FQGTGA. The CDR3 consists of 16 residues. The CDR3 protein is CASSLGTGTNTGELFF. The DNA for the CDR3 is TGTGCCAGCAGCTTAGGGACAGGGACGAACACCGGGGAGCTGTTTTTT. Full variable domain (remainder filled in from reference TRBV7-3 and TRBJ2-2): GAGVSQTPSNKVTEKGKYVELRCDPISGHTALYWYRQSLGQGPEFLIYFQGTGAADDSGLPNDRFFAVRPEGSVSTLKIQRTERGDSAVYLCASSLGTGTNTGELFFGEGSRLTVL.

The chain combines TRBV5-6 with TRBJ2-3; 11 bases map to TRBD2. V gave up 3 bases and J gave up 5 bases; unmatched junction bases: 5. Germline-derived CDR1 and CDR2 are SGHDT and YYEEEE. The CDR3 has 15 residues. In DNA form, the CDR3 reads TGTGCCAGCAGCTCGAGACTAGCGGGGAGAGATACGCAGTATTTT. Translating gives CASSSRLAGRDTQYF.

This sequence joins TRBV5-6 and TRBJ2-5, with D possibly being TRBD2 (5 bases). V was pared by 0 bases and J by 0 bases, with 15 bases between. Germline V CDR1 and CDR2: SGHDT, YYEEEE. CDR3 length equals 17 residues. The chain's CDR3 is CASSLAKFRRDQETQYF. The CDR3, as DNA: TGTGCCAGCAGCTTGGCCAAGTTTAGGCGGGACCAAGAGACCCAGTACTTC. Combining the CDR3 with reference TRBV5-6 and TRBJ2-5 gives the whole variable domain DAGVTQSPTHLIKTRGQQVTLRCSPKSGHDTVSWYQQALGQGPQFIFQYYEEEERQRGNFPDRFSGHQFPNYSSELNVNALLLGDSALYLCASSLAKFRRDQETQYFGPGTRLLVL.

V is TRBV14 and J is TRBJ2-2; the match to TRBD2 covers 7 bases. Germline CDR1 reads SGHDN; CDR2 reads FVKESK. The V gene end was trimmed by 5 bases and the J gene end by 4 bases; junction bases not matched to a gene: 7. The CDR3 length is 15 residues. The CDR3 DNA sequence: TGTGCCAGCAGCTCCGGGGGGACGCGCACCGGGGAGCTGTTTTTT. It yields the protein CASSSGGTRTGELFF.

This chain uses TRBV5-1 with TRBJ1-1; TRBD1 agrees at 7 bases. Trimming took 0 bases from V and 1 from J; bases not matched to a gene: 12. The germline gives CDR1 SGHRS, CDR2 YFSETQ. The CDR3 has 18 residues. The CDR3 DNA follows: TGCGCCAGCAGCTTGGAGCTACAGGGGCCTCCACCGAACACTGAAGCTTTCTTT. Translation gives CASSLELQGPPPNTEAFF. The whole variable domain, remainder taken from reference TRBV5-1 and TRBJ1-1, is KAGVTQTPRYLIKTRGQQVTLSCSPISGHRSVSWYQQTPGQGLQFLFEYFSETQRNKGNFPGRFSGRQFSNSRSEMNVSTLELGDSALYLCASSLELQGPPPNTEAFFGQGTRLTVV.

This chain joins TRBV27 and TRBJ1-5; D gene uncertain. Germline values: CDR1 MNHEY, CDR2 SMNVEV (reference sequence). Trimming took off 5 bases at V and 2 bases at J, with 16 bases between the two ends. The CDR3 covers 16 residues. This CDR3 is CASSPRGLDGNQPQHF. In nucleotides, the CDR3 is TGTGCCAGCAGTCCCCGGGGTCTGGATGGCAATCAGCCCCAGCATTTT.

The chain recombines TRBV27 with TRBJ2-1; 12 bases are a match to TRBD2. With 1 base clipped from V and 9 bases from J, the junction kept 16 bases outside the gene matches. From germline, CDR1 is MNHEY and CDR2 SMNVEV (reference sequence). The CDR3 sequence is 19 residues long. CDR3 nucleotides: TGTGCCAGCAGTTTATTACCCCTCTCGACTAGCGGGAGTCCGACTGAGCAGTTCTTC. Translating it yields CASSLLPLSTSGSPTEQFF.

The CDR3 reads CASSQVGQYTEAFF. CDR3 coding DNA: TGTGCCAGCAGCCAAGTTGGTCAGTACACTGAAGCTTTCTTT. V gene TRBV4-2 combines with J gene TRBJ1-1; the D is unclear. Trimming pared 1 base from V and 3 bases from J, leaving 9 bases between. The germline gives CDR1 LGHNA, CDR2 YNFKEQ. This CDR3 has 14 residues.

The genes are TRBV6-1 and TRBJ1-2; D might be TRBD1 (6 bases). V lost 7 bases to trimming and J lost 6 bases, with 9 bases between them. This CDR3 comprises 11 residues. CDR1 MNHNS and CDR2 SASEGT come from the germline V gene. The CDR3 sequence: CASTYRDGYTF. The CDR3 region has the DNA TGTGCCAGCACTTACAGGGATGGCTACACCTTC.

The genes are TRBV19 and TRBJ2-5; 10 positions agree with TRBD1. Germline-derived CDR1 and CDR2 are LNHDA and SQIVND (reference sequence). The junction had 5 bases not matched to a gene; V was cut back by 6 bases and J by 4 bases. There are 14 residues in the CDR3. The CDR3 DNA is TGTGCCAGTAGGCAGACAGGGGGCGGAGAGACCCAGTACTTC. This sequence encodes CASRQTGGGETQYF.

The chain employs TRBV18 and TRBJ1-4, with TRBD1 matching over 7 bases. The V gene's germline CDR1 is KGHSH and CDR2 LQKENI. Trimming cost V 2 bases and J 5 bases; bases outside gene matches: 2. CDR3 length: 14 residues. CDR3 loop: CASSPGTVNEKLFF. The CDR3 bases are TGTGCCAGCTCACCAGGGACAGTAAATGAAAAACTGTTTTTT. Looking up the rest from reference TRBV18 and TRBJ1-4 gives the full variable domain: NAGVMQNPRHLVRRRGQEARLRCSPMKGHSHVYWYRQLPEEGLKFMVYLQKENIIDESGMPKERFSAEFPKEGPSILRIQQVVRGDSAAYFCASSPGTVNEKLFFGSGTQLSVL.

The J gene is TRBJ2-7, the V gene TRBV7-9; 7 nucleotides agree with TRBD2. J was trimmed by 5 bases and V by 5 bases; bases with no gene match: 15. The CDR3 is 16 amino acids. CDR1 is SEHNR, CDR2 FQNEAQ, per germline (reference sequence). The CDR3 DNA follows: TGTGCCAGCAGCCTCATCGCCGCGGGAGCGAATAACGAGCAGTACTTC. It translates to CASSLIAAGANNEQYF.

This sequence joins TRBV6-5 and TRBJ2-2, with D uncertain. CDR3 length: 15 amino acids. Germline CDR1 MNHEY, CDR2 SVGAGI. Trimming removed 0 bases from V and 0 bases from J, with 5 bases in between. CDR3 sequence reads: CASSYSPANTGELFF. In DNA, the CDR3 is TGTGCCAGCAGTTACTCGCCAGCGAACACCGGGGAGCTGTTTTTT.

The chain is built from TRBV7-8 and TRBJ1-2, with TRBD1 identical over 7 bases. V gave up 5 bases and J gave up 2 bases; unmatched junction bases: 2. This CDR3 is 13 amino acids long. Germline values: CDR1 SGHVS, CDR2 FQNEAQ. For the CDR3, the DNA is TGTGCCAGCAGCGGGGGACAGAACTATGGCTACACCTTC. Protein sequence: CASSGGQNYGYTF.

CDR3 sequence: CASSYITGTGELFF. The CDR3 DNA is TGTGCCAGCAGTTACATTACAGGGACCGGGGAGCTGTTTTTT. This chain uses TRBV6-5 with TRBJ2-2; D is possibly TRBD1 (6 bases). CDR3 length: 14 amino acids. Trimming stripped 2 bases from V and 5 bases from J, with 9 bases between. Germline-derived CDR1 and CDR2 are MNHEY and SVGAGI.

V and J are TRBV7-9 and TRBJ1-4, with D possibly TRBD1 on 5 matching bases. V was cut by 7 bases and J by 5 bases, with 8 bases left in between. CDR1 SEHNR and CDR2 FQNEAQ come from the germline V gene (reference sequence). The CDR3 consists of 12 residues. For the CDR3, the DNA is TGTGCCAGCACGGGGGTCAATGAAAAACTGTTTTTT. Protein sequence: CASTGVNEKLFF. Full variable domain (rest looked up from reference TRBV7-9 and TRBJ1-4): DTGVSQNPRHKITKRGQNVTFRCDPISEHNRLYWYRQTLGQGPEFLTYFQNEAQLEKSRLLSDRFSAERPKGSFSTLEIQRTEQGDSAMYLCASTGVNEKLFFGSGTQLSVL.

Here the CDR3 reads CASSEVRENTEAFF. CDR3 bases: TGTGCCAGCAGTGAGGTCAGGGAGAACACTGAAGCTTTCTTT. V usage is TRBV28 and J usage is TRBJ1-1, with a weak D call TRBD1 (5 bases). Germline CDR1 and CDR2: MDHEN and SYDVKM. Trimming took off 5 bases at V and 1 base at J, with 11 bases between the two ends. This CDR3 region has 14 residues.

This clone was seen once. V gene TRBV13 combines with J gene TRBJ2-2; 8 bases line up with TRBD2. V was pared by 1 base and J by 4 bases, with 5 bases of the junction left unmatched. CDR3 length: 16 amino acids. Germline-derived CDR1 and CDR2 are PRHDT and FYEKMQ (reference sequence). The CDR3 DNA reads TGTGCCAGCAGCTTAGCGGGAGGGCTGCGCACCGGGGAGCTGTTTTTT. This codes for CASSLAGGLRTGELFF.

V gene TRBV6-1 combines with J gene TRBJ1-4; 7 bases match TRBD1. The CDR3 totals 17 residues. Trimming took 0 bases from V and 2 from J; bases not matched to a gene: 6. In germline, CDR1 is MNHNS, CDR2 SASEGT. CDR3 sequence reads: CASSEARQGSTNEKLFF. The CDR3 DNA sequence: TGTGCCAGCAGTGAAGCCCGACAGGGCTCCACTAATGAAAAACTGTTTTTT.

The rearrangement uses TRBV9 and TRBJ2-2; D is ambiguous. The CDR3 is 18 residues long. Deletions cut 1 base from V and 4 bases from J, with 20 bases between. Per germline, CDR1 SGDLS and CDR2 YYNGEE. The CDR3 reads CASSVTPGPPLGTGELFF. CDR3 in DNA: TGTGCCAGCAGCGTAACCCCAGGCCCGCCATTGGGCACCGGGGAGCTGTTTTTT.